A selection of T cell receptor beta chains follows, all from one sample in a study of beta chain features in type 1 diabetes. Here immunoSEQ multiplex PCR was the method, and the copy in TCRdb shows in-frame clones only, minus some. This table holds a few hundred thousand clones, about 23% found once. Sequenced sample: naive CD4+ T cells from blood. These receptors all come from a woman in her thirties with type 1 diabetes. Both conserved end residues are part of each CDR3. The D gene is left open where the match is weak. Clone size is not always given. Where it is, it says once, few, many or a class for expanded clones.

CDR3aa	CDR3nt	abundance	d_gene	v_gene	j_gene
CASSSQAGGYTDTQYF	TGTGCCAGCAGCTCCCAAGCGGGAGGGTACACAGATACGCAGTATTTT	NA	TRBD2	TRBV7-3	TRBJ2-3
CSVEDRFPNTEAFF	TGCAGCGTTGAAGATCGTTTTCCTAACACTGAAGCTTTCTTT	NA	NA	TRBV29-1	TRBJ1-1
CASRSPGSGDTQYF	TGTGCCAGCAGATCTCCAGGTAGTGGGGATACGCAGTATTTT	NA	NA	TRBV27	TRBJ2-3
CASSPRTGGSTDTQYF	TGTGCCAGCAGCCCCCGGACAGGGGGAAGCACAGATACGCAGTATTTT	NA	TRBD1	TRBV9	TRBJ2-3
CASGRPGQPWAQYF	TGTGCCAGCGGGCGACCGGGACAGCCATGGGCCCAGTACTTC	few	TRBD1	TRBV27	TRBJ2-5
CASSQRGWDTQYF	TGCGCCAGCAGCCAGAGGGGGTGGGATACGCAGTATTTT	few	NA	TRBV4-1	TRBJ2-3
CASSHSSGAVHEQYF	TGTGCCAGCTCACACTCTAGCGGGGCGGTCCACGAGCAGTACTTC	few	TRBD2	TRBV18	TRBJ2-7
CAWRSAATNEKLFF	TGTGCCTGGAGATCAGCGGCAACTAATGAAAAACTGTTTTTT	few	NA	TRBV30	TRBJ1-4
CASSLWERGSYEQYF	TGTGCCAGCAGCTTATGGGAGCGGGGCTCCTACGAGCAGTACTTC	few	TRBD2	TRBV7-9	TRBJ2-7
CASNPLGGDTEAFF	TGTGCCAGCAACCCGTTAGGGGGGGACACTGAAGCTTTCTTT	few	NA	TRBV30	TRBJ1-1
CASSLGGPVTDTQYF	TGTGCCAGCAGTCTAGGGGGACCTGTCACAGATACGCAGTATTTT	few	NA	TRBV6-5	TRBJ2-3
CASSHAFRGKNIQYF	TGTGCCAGCAGCCACGCCTTCAGGGGGAAAAACATTCAGTACTTC	few	TRBD1	TRBV11-2	TRBJ2-4
CAWTPIIGPLALAKNIQYF	TGTGCCTGGACCCCAATTATTGGCCCGCTAGCCCTAGCCAAAAACATTCAGTACTTC	NA	NA	TRBV30	TRBJ2-4
CSAPLIEQYF	TGCAGTGCCCCACTGATTGAGCAGTACTTC	NA	NA	TRBV20-1	TRBJ2-7
CASTTGVNYGYTF	TGTGCCAGCACTACAGGGGTGAACTATGGCTACACCTTC	NA	TRBD1	TRBV27	TRBJ1-2
CASRTFAPNNEQFF	TGTGCCAGCAGGACATTCGCCCCTAACAATGAGCAGTTCTTC	few	NA	TRBV7-2	TRBJ2-1
CAGTGTWYQETQYF	TGTGCCGGAACCGGGACATGGTACCAAGAGACCCAGTACTTC	NA	NA	TRBV30	TRBJ2-5
CSAKPNTEAFF	TGCAGTGCCAAGCCTAACACTGAAGCTTTCTTT	few	NA	TRBV20-1	TRBJ1-1
CASSRSWAPAYEQYF	TGTGCCAGCAGCCGAAGCTGGGCCCCAGCCTACGAGCAGTACTTC	NA	NA	TRBV5-6	TRBJ2-7
CASSFRLAAYNEQFF	TGTGCCAGCAGTTTCCGACTAGCAGCCTACAATGAGCAGTTCTTC	NA	TRBD2	TRBV28	TRBJ2-1
CASSPRGSQNTEAFF	TGTGCCAGCTCCCCCCGAGGTTCACAAAACACTGAAGCTTTCTTT	few	NA	TRBV18	TRBJ1-1
CASSLDRVNEAFF	TGTGCCAGCAGCTTAGACAGGGTGAATGAAGCTTTCTTT	NA	NA	TRBV7-2	TRBJ1-1
CASTWEGAGYGYTF	TGCGCCAGCACCTGGGAGGGCGCCGGCTATGGCTACACCTTC	NA	NA	TRBV5-1	TRBJ1-2
CASSSTGTGGTEAFF	TGTGCCAGCAGCTCCACCGGGACAGGGGGCACTGAAGCTTTCTTT	NA	TRBD1	TRBV7-3	TRBJ1-1
CASSIVGQGAEAFF	TGTGCCAGTAGTATAGTGGGACAGGGGGCTGAAGCTTTCTTT	NA	TRBD1	TRBV19	TRBJ1-1
CAWNRGLATEAFF	TGTGCCTGGAACAGGGGGCTGGCCACTGAAGCTTTCTTT	few	TRBD1	TRBV30	TRBJ1-1
CSVVGLARDEQYF	TGCAGCGTTGTGGGACTTGCTCGAGACGAGCAGTACTTC	once	NA	TRBV29-1	TRBJ2-7
CASSEGQGSQPQHF	TGTGCCAGCAGTGAAGGACAGGGTTCTCAGCCCCAGCATTTT	NA	TRBD1	TRBV2	TRBJ1-5
CASSIGGTGGYTF	TGTGCCAGTAGTATAGGAGGGACAGGAGGCTACACCTTC	NA	TRBD1	TRBV19	TRBJ1-2
CASSLSSEGADTQYF	TGCGCCAGCAGCTTGTCTAGCGAAGGGGCAGATACGCAGTATTTT	NA	NA	TRBV5-1	TRBJ2-3
CSAATGMNTEAFF	TGCAGCGCGGCGACAGGGATGAACACTGAAGCTTTCTTT	few	TRBD1	TRBV29-1	TRBJ1-1
CASSPDRATNTEAFF	TGTGCCAGCAGCCCAGACAGGGCTACTAACACTGAAGCTTTCTTT	NA	TRBD1	TRBV9	TRBJ1-1
CASSFLGSGDQETQYF	TGCGCCAGCAGCTTCCTGGGCAGCGGGGACCAAGAGACCCAGTACTTC	NA	TRBD2	TRBV5-1	TRBJ2-5
CASREGYSRETQYF	TGTGCCTCACGAGAGGGCTATTCACGGGAGACCCAGTACTTC	NA	NA	TRBV30	TRBJ2-5
CASNDMTYNEQFF	TGCGCCAGTAACGACATGACCTACAATGAGCAGTTCTTC	few	NA	TRBV5-1	TRBJ2-1
CASSPGTDYGYTF	TGTGCCAGCAGTCCCGGGACAGATTATGGCTACACCTTC	few	TRBD1	TRBV2	TRBJ1-2
CASSLGGGNSYEQYF	TGTGCCAGCAGCTTAGGCGGCGGGAACTCCTACGAGCAGTACTTC	NA	NA	TRBV7-2	TRBJ2-7
CASRVGGGRNQPQHF	TGTGCCAGCAGAGTAGGGGGGGGACGCAATCAGCCCCAGCATTTT	NA	NA	TRBV27	TRBJ1-5
CSVGTGWAGANVLTF	TGCAGCGTAGGGACAGGGTGGGCTGGGGCCAACGTCCTGACTTTC	few	TRBD1	TRBV29-1	TRBJ2-6
CASSLPSSYNEQFF	TGCGCCAGCAGCTTACCTAGCTCCTACAATGAGCAGTTCTTC	few	NA	TRBV5-1	TRBJ2-1
CAITPPLDLTDTQYF	TGTGCCATCACCCCTCCCCTAGACCTCACAGATACGCAGTATTTT	NA	NA	TRBV10-3	TRBJ2-3
CASSIGKNTEAFF	TGTGCCAGTAGTATCGGGAAGAACACTGAAGCTTTCTTT	NA	NA	TRBV19	TRBJ1-1